Below, one T cell receptor (beta chain) is given with its context. Antigen specificity is unknown. This sample is part of a study of cytomegalovirus exposure and HLA in healthy donors. The germline V gene encodes CDR1 MNHNY and CDR2 SVGAGI (reference sequence). V lost 3 bases, J lost 6 bases, and 5 bases stayed unmatched. The CDR3 totals 15 residues. Generated by immunoSEQ multiplex PCR, the TCRdb table keeps only in-frame clones and is missing some. Of 150,000 to 200,000 clones in the sample, roughly 89% were seen once. General observations from the study: Some public TCRs appeared in many individuals, while most sequences were rare. Cytomegalovirus status was reportedly diagnosed by the classifier with high sensitivity and specificity. The study listed some 160 cytomegalovirus-associated TCR beta chains.

The sequenced material came from PBMCs. This TCR came from a woman aged 18-30 years in good health and CMV-seropositive. The rearrangement joins TRBV6-6 to TRBJ2-7; 13 nucleotides line up with TRBD2. In DNA form, the CDR3 reads TGTGCCAGCAGTTATTTTGGGACTAGCGGGACCGAGCAGTACTTC. Its protein product is CASSYFGTSGTEQYF.